This T cell receptor beta chain is from a study of long-term antiretroviral therapy in people with HIV. The CDR3 covers 15 residues. With 7 bases removed from V and 4 bases from J, the gap between germline ends came to 23 bases. CDR1 and CDR2 (germline): SQVTM, ANQGSEA. Run at survey level, the immunoSEQ assay was version v3.0. Sequencing used immunoSEQ multiplex PCR; TCRdb keeps in-frame clones, though not all of them. The data show some 29,000 clones, around 87% seen once. In the case of this clone: The antigen is not known.

Study-wide findings and caveats: Clones with expansion before ART led the repertoire at all time points. In HIV, the repertoires covered a tighter span of CDR3 lengths than in controls.

Sequences were derived from unsorted PBMCs, sampled 0.5 years after starting antiretroviral therapy. The source of this sequence is a woman between 18 and 29 years old with HIV. The chain joins TRBV29-1 to TRBJ2-7, with D perhaps being TRBD1 or TRBD2 (7 bases each). This CDR3 reads CSAQGGEPPFYEQYF. DNA of the CDR3: TGCAGCGCCCAGGGGGGGGAGCCCCCCTTTTACGAGCAGTACTTC.